This T cell receptor (beta chain) was recorded in a study of T cell responses to AZD1222 COVID-19 vaccine. Study-level points and caveats: Regions left unmutated in variants are reportedly the target of nearly half of spike-specific TCRs. Donor demographics were predominantly white British with a female majority; clonal diversity may be underestimated. Spike-wide coverage was observed for vaccine-associated CD4 TCRs, with dominant responses at 160-218 and 743-854.

Produced via immunoSEQ multiplex PCR; TCRdb's table is partial and in-frame only. The repertoire holds 180,000 or so clones, with roughly nine tenths as singletons. As regards this clone: No antigen is known for it.

The CDR3 extends over 14 amino acids. Per the germline V gene, CDR1 is LGHDT and CDR2 is YNNKEL (reference sequence). Trimming left V 1 base short and J 4 bases short, with 8 bases between. The gene calls are TRBV3-1 (or the pseudogene TRBV3-2) and TRBJ1-3, with D possibly matching TRBD1 (5 bases). This receptor was obtained from an adult who received the AZD1222 COVID-19 vaccine. The material sequenced was peripheral blood, taken 28 days after the second AZD1222 dose. CDR3 nucleotides: TGTGCCAGCAGCCAAGCAGGGTCCGGAAACACCATATATTTT. Translated: CASSQAGSGNTIYF.